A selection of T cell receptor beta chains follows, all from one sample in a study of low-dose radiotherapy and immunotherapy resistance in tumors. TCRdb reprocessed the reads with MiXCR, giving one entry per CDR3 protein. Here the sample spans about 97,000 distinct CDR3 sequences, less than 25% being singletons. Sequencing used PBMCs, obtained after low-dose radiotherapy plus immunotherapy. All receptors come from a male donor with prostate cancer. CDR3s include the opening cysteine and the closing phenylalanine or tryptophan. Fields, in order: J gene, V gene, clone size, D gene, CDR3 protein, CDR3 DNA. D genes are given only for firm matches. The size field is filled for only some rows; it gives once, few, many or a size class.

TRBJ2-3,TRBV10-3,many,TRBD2,CAISGSSGGSSTDTQYF,TGTGCCATCAGTGGGTCTAGCGGGGGGTCTAGCACAGATACGCAGTATTTT
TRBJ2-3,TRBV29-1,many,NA,CSVLGRAQDTQYF,TGCAGCGTCCTAGGCCGAGCACAAGATACGCAGTATTTT
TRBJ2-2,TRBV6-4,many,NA,CASSDLGNTGELFF,TGTGCCAGCAGTGACTTAGGGAACACCGGGGAGCTGTTTTTT
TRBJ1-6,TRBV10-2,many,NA,CASSGTTNSPLHF,TGCGCCAGCTCCGGGACGACTAATTCACCCCTCCACTTT
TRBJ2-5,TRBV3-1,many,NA,CASSQEGGYETQYF,TGTGCCAGCAGCCAAGAGGGGGGTTATGAGACCCAGTACTTC
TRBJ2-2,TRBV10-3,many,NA,CAISLGRGSSNTGELFF,TGTGCCATCAGTCTCGGTCGGGGAAGTTCGAACACCGGGGAGCTGTTTTTT
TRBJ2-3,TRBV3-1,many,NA,CASRPSGGDTQYF,TGTGCCAGCAGGCCGTCTGGGGGAGATACGCAGTATTTT
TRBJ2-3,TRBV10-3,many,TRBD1,CAIRTDREAHADTQYF,TGTGCCATCAGGACGGACAGGGAGGCACACGCAGATACGCAGTATTTT
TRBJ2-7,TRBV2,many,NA,CASRPLVSLSYEQYF,TGTGCCAGCAGACCACTCGTATCACTTTCCTACGAGCAGTACTTC
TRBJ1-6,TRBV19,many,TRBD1,CASSIVRGLDSPLHF,TGTGCCAGTAGTATAGTCAGGGGGCTGGATTCACCCCTCCACTTT
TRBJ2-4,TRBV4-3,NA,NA,CASSQGSVPGRQTVTKNIQYF,TGCGCCAGCAGCCAAGGATCCGTCCCGGGGCGCCAAACGGTAACCAAAAACATTCAGTACTTC
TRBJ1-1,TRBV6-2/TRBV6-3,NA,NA,CASSEYDRDRNTEAFF,TGTGCCAGCAGTGAGTACGACCGGGACCGAAACACTGAAGCTTTCTTT
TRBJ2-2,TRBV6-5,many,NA,CASLDLWDTGELFF,TGTGCCAGCCTTGATCTCTGGGACACCGGGGAGCTGTTTTTT
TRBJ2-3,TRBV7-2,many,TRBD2,CASSRAGGPGDTQYF,TGTGCCAGCAGCAGAGCGGGGGGGCCCGGAGATACGCAGTATTTT
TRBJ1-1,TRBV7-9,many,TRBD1,CASSLLSSGGEAFF,TGTGCCAGCAGCCTTTTATCATCAGGGGGGGAAGCTTTCTTT
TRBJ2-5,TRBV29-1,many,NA,CSARRGDQETQYF,TGCAGCGCAAGGAGGGGAGACCAAGAGACCCAGTACTTC
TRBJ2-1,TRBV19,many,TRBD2,CASTLLAGGNNEQFF,TGTGCCAGTACCCTTCTAGCGGGGGGAAACAATGAGCAGTTCTTC
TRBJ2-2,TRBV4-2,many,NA,CASSPPHYSTGELFF,TGTGCCAGCAGCCCGCCCCACTACTCCACCGGGGAGCTGTTTTTT
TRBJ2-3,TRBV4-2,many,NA,CASSPAPGGRDTQYF,TGTGCCAGCAGCCCGGCCCCAGGGGGGCGTGATACGCAGTATTTT
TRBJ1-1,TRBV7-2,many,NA,CASSPGAGTEAFF,TGTGCCAGCAGCCCCGGGGCGGGCACTGAAGCTTTCTTT
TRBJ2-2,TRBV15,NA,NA,CATSRPDPGELFF,TGTGCCACCAGCAGACCGGACCCCGGGGAGCTGTTTTTT
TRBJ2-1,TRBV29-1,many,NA,CSVDGGDFSYNEQFF,TGCAGCGTTGATGGCGGGGACTTCTCCTACAATGAGCAGTTCTTC